These T cell receptor beta chains were read from a single sample in a study of blood T cell repertoires in COVID-19. Clones were read by immunoSEQ multiplex PCR, and TCRdb kept only the in-frame ones, dropping some. The sample contains 200,000 to 250,000 clones, roughly 91% of which appear only once. Sequences were obtained from PBMCs or T cells enriched from blood (not recorded which). All receptors derive from a man aged 25-45 years in a cohort exposed to, infected with or recovered from COVID-19 (not recorded which). Each CDR3 is given with its conserved first and last residue. A D gene is named only where the DNA matches it firmly. Clone size, where shown, is once, few, many, or a class for clones that have expanded.

D gene,CDR3 length,clone size,J gene,V gene,CDR3 protein,CDR3 DNA
NA,12,NA,TRBJ1-5,TRBV3-1/TRBV3-2,CASQPGNQPQHF,TGTGCCAGCCAACCCGGGAATCAGCCCCAGCATTTT
NA,16,NA,TRBJ2-1,TRBV27,CASSPPGWRSYNEQFF,TGTGCCAGCAGTCCTCCGGGGTGGAGGTCCTACAATGAGCAGTTCTTC
NA,14,NA,TRBJ1-2,TRBV11-2,CASSLDRGGNGYTF,TGTGCCAGCAGCTTAGATCGGGGTGGGAATGGCTACACCTTC
NA,14,NA,TRBJ1-1,TRBV7-5,CARSRQGGSTEAFF,TGTGCCAGAAGTAGACAGGGGGGGAGCACTGAAGCTTTCTTT
NA,14,NA,TRBJ2-5,TRBV3-1/TRBV3-2,CASSPDWETETQYF,TGTGCCAGCAGCCCGGACTGGGAAACCGAGACCCAGTACTTC
NA,14,once,TRBJ1-4,TRBV7-9,CASSPTLGGEKLFF,TGTGCCAGCAGCCCTACCTTGGGAGGTGAAAAACTGTTTTTT
NA,15,NA,TRBJ1-6,TRBV3-1/TRBV3-2,CASSQGVGDLTPLHF,TGTGCCAGCAGCCAAGGGGTCGGGGATTTGACACCCCTCCACTTT
NA,14,once,TRBJ1-1,TRBV7-9,CASSLEGRGPEAFF,TGTGCCAGCAGCTTAGAGGGAAGGGGCCCTGAAGCTTTCTTT
NA,16,NA,TRBJ2-7,TRBV9,CASSVHSGVGSGEQYF,TGTGCCAGCAGCGTCCACTCCGGGGTGGGGTCCGGCGAGCAGTACTTC
TRBD1,12,NA,TRBJ1-2,TRBV6-4,CASSETGYGYTF,TGTGCCAGCAGTGAGACAGGGTACGGCTACACCTTC
TRBD1,17,NA,TRBJ1-1,TRBV19,CASSIWDRAIMNTEAFF,TGTGCCAGTAGTATTTGGGACAGGGCCATTATGAACACTGAAGCTTTCTTT
TRBD2,13,once,TRBJ2-7,TRBV19,CASMSSGSYEQYF,TGTGCCAGTATGTCTAGCGGGAGCTACGAGCAGTACTTC
TRBD2,17,NA,TRBJ2-1,TRBV28,CASSFLTTSIPANEQFF,TGTGCCAGCAGTTTTTTAACGACTAGCATTCCAGCCAATGAGCAGTTCTTC